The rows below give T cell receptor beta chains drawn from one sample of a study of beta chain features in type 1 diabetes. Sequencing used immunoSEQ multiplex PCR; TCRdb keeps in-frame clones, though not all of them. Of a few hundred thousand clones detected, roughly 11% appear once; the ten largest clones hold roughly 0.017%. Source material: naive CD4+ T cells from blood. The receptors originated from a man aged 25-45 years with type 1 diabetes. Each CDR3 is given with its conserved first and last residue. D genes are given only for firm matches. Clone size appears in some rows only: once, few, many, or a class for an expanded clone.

CDR3aa: CASSSTHQGRGYTF
CDR3nt: TGTGCCAGCAGCTCCACGCACCAGGGAAGAGGCTACACCTTC
abundance: few
v_gene: TRBV11-2
j_gene: TRBJ1-2
d_gene: NA

CDR3aa: CASSLGTPATETQYF
CDR3nt: TGTGCCAGCAGCTTAGGGACTCCGGCCACAGAGACCCAGTACTTC
abundance: few
v_gene: TRBV7-9
j_gene: TRBJ2-5
d_gene: NA

CDR3aa: CASSSSGTGTDTQYF
CDR3nt: TGCGCCAGCAGCTCCTCCGGGACAGGCACAGATACGCAGTATTTT
abundance: NA
v_gene: TRBV10-1
j_gene: TRBJ2-3
d_gene: TRBD1

CDR3aa: CATSPDRGRGNTEAFF
CDR3nt: TGTGCCACCAGCCCGGACAGGGGGCGCGGAAATACTGAAGCTTTCTTT
abundance: few
v_gene: TRBV15
j_gene: TRBJ1-1
d_gene: TRBD1

CDR3aa: CASSIGLGQGDTEAFF
CDR3nt: TGTGCCAGTAGTATAGGCCTGGGACAGGGGGACACTGAAGCTTTCTTT
abundance: NA
v_gene: TRBV19
j_gene: TRBJ1-1
d_gene: TRBD1

CDR3aa: CASSLPGQGGTEAFF
CDR3nt: TGTGCCAGCAGCTTGCCGGGACAGGGAGGCACTGAAGCTTTCTTT
abundance: few
v_gene: TRBV5-4
j_gene: TRBJ1-1
d_gene: TRBD1

CDR3aa: CAISEDRDNNEQFF
CDR3nt: TGTGCCATCAGTGAGGACAGGGATAACAATGAGCAGTTCTTC
abundance: few
v_gene: TRBV10-3
j_gene: TRBJ2-1
d_gene: TRBD1

CDR3aa: CASSSDIERSYTF
CDR3nt: TGTGCCAGCAGCTCCGACATCGAAAGGAGCTACACCTTC
abundance: few
v_gene: TRBV11-2
j_gene: TRBJ1-2
d_gene: NA

CDR3aa: CASSGWDRGDYGYTF
CDR3nt: TGTGCCAGTAGTGGATGGGACAGGGGGGACTATGGCTACACCTTC
abundance: NA
v_gene: TRBV19
j_gene: TRBJ1-2
d_gene: TRBD1

CDR3aa: CSVERATSGGTGELFF
CDR3nt: TGCAGCGTTGAGAGGGCTACTAGCGGGGGTACCGGGGAGCTGTTTTTT
abundance: NA
v_gene: TRBV29-1
j_gene: TRBJ2-2
d_gene: TRBD2

CDR3aa: CASSVGLAEYEQYF
CDR3nt: TGTGCCAGCAGCGTCGGACTAGCGGAGTACGAGCAGTACTTC
abundance: NA
v_gene: TRBV9
j_gene: TRBJ2-7
d_gene: TRBD2

CDR3aa: CASSFFAGEQFF
CDR3nt: TGTGCCAGCAGCTTCTTCGCGGGGGAGCAGTTCTTC
abundance: NA
v_gene: TRBV7-2
j_gene: TRBJ2-1
d_gene: NA

CDR3aa: CASSPRDRAPMNTEAFF
CDR3nt: TGCGCCAGCAGCCCTAGGGACAGGGCCCCCATGAACACTGAAGCTTTCTTT
abundance: few
v_gene: TRBV4-3
j_gene: TRBJ1-1
d_gene: TRBD1

CDR3aa: CASSPGTGPNEKLFF
CDR3nt: TGCGCCAGCAGCCCTGGGACAGGACCTAATGAAAAACTGTTTTTT
abundance: few
v_gene: TRBV5-1
j_gene: TRBJ1-4
d_gene: TRBD1

CDR3aa: CSGGQGNTEAFF
CDR3nt: TGCAGCGGCGGACAGGGTAACACTGAAGCTTTCTTT
abundance: NA
v_gene: TRBV29-1
j_gene: TRBJ1-1
d_gene: TRBD1

CDR3aa: CASSVDRGIGETQYF
CDR3nt: TGCGCCAGCAGCGTGGACAGGGGTATTGGGGAGACCCAGTACTTC
abundance: NA
v_gene: TRBV5-1
j_gene: TRBJ2-5
d_gene: TRBD1

CDR3aa: CASSQDRGSRAPLHF
CDR3nt: TGCGCCAGCAGCCAAGATAGGGGGAGTAGGGCACCCCTCCACTTT
abundance: NA
v_gene: TRBV4-3
j_gene: TRBJ1-6
d_gene: NA

CDR3aa: CASSVDRGPSSPLHF
CDR3nt: TGTGCCAGCAGCGTTGACAGGGGGCCTAGTTCACCCCTCCACTTT
abundance: NA
v_gene: TRBV9
j_gene: TRBJ1-6
d_gene: TRBD1

CDR3aa: CASSSDRGYEQYF
CDR3nt: TGTGCCAGCAGCTCCGACAGGGGGTACGAGCAGTACTTC
abundance: few
v_gene: TRBV7-3
j_gene: TRBJ2-7
d_gene: TRBD1

CDR3aa: CASSLRGGDGYTF
CDR3nt: TGTGCCAGCAGCTTAAGGGGAGGAGATGGCTACACCTTC
abundance: few
v_gene: TRBV7-9
j_gene: TRBJ1-2
d_gene: NA

CDR3aa: CASSHGGRTGELFF
CDR3nt: TGTGCCAGCAGCCACGGGGGGCGGACCGGGGAGCTGTTTTTT
abundance: NA
v_gene: TRBV28
j_gene: TRBJ2-2
d_gene: NA

CDR3aa: CASSADRPYEQYF
CDR3nt: TGTGCCAGCAGCGCGGACAGACCCTACGAGCAGTACTTC
abundance: few
v_gene: TRBV11-2
j_gene: TRBJ2-7
d_gene: NA

CDR3aa: CASSGGTSYEQYF
CDR3nt: TGTGCCAGCAGCGGAGGAACTTCCTACGAGCAGTACTTC
abundance: few
v_gene: TRBV9
j_gene: TRBJ2-7
d_gene: NA

CDR3aa: CASSSLELAGTGELFF
CDR3nt: TGTGCCAGCAGCTCCTTGGAGCTAGCGGGGACCGGGGAGCTGTTTTTT
abundance: NA
v_gene: TRBV7-9
j_gene: TRBJ2-2
d_gene: TRBD2

CDR3aa: CASITPGETYGYTF
CDR3nt: TGTGCCAGCATTACCCCAGGGGAAACTTATGGCTACACCTTC
abundance: few
v_gene: TRBV28
j_gene: TRBJ1-2
d_gene: NA

CDR3aa: CASRFLYNRPSPLHF
CDR3nt: TGTGCCAGTAGATTCTTGTACAACAGACCATCACCCCTCCACTTT
abundance: NA
v_gene: TRBV19
j_gene: TRBJ1-6
d_gene: NA

CDR3aa: CASSAKTRETNSPLHF
CDR3nt: TGTGCCAGCAGCGCGAAAACCAGGGAAACGAATTCACCCCTCCACTTT
abundance: few
v_gene: TRBV9
j_gene: TRBJ1-6
d_gene: NA

CDR3aa: CAVGGVTETQYF
CDR3nt: TGTGCGGTGGGGGGGGTAACGGAGACCCAGTACTTC
abundance: NA
v_gene: TRBV7-9
j_gene: TRBJ2-5
d_gene: TRBD2